This T cell receptor (beta chain) was captured in a study of cytomegalovirus exposure and HLA in healthy donors. PCR amplification relied on 60 Vbeta primers (plus 13 Jbeta primers). Repertoires were generated with immunoSEQ multiplex PCR, while TCRdb's copy carries only in-frame clones and drops some. The table has 120,000 or so clones, about three quarters seen once. Trimming took 0 bases from V and 6 from J; bases not matched to a gene: 9. From germline, CDR1 is SGHRS and CDR2 YFSETQ. This CDR3 region has 17 residues. The chain combines TRBV5-1 with TRBJ1-3, with 10 bases that match TRBD1. This receptor was taken from a man aged 25-45 years in good health and CMV-seronegative. The source material was PBMCs. The CDR3, as DNA: TGCGCCAGCAGCTTGGGGCCGGGACAGGGGCTGGCAAACACCATATATTTT. This translates into CASSLGPGQGLANTIYF.